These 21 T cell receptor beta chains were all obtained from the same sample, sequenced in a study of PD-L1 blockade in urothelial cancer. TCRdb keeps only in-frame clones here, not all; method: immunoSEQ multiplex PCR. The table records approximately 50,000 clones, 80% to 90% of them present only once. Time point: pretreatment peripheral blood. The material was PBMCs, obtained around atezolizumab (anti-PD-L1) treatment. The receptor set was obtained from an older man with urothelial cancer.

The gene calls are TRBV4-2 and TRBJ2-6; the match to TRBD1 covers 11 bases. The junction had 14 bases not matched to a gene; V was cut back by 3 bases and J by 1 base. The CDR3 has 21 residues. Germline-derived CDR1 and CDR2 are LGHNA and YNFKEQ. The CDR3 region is CASSHPGGTGGGGSGANVLTF. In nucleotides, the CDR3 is TGTGCCAGCAGCCATCCCGGAGGGACAGGGGGTGGGGGATCTGGGGCCAACGTCCTGACTTTC.

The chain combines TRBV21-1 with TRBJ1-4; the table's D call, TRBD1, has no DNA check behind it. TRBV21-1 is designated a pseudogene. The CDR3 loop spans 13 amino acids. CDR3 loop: CARPGQGTEKLFF. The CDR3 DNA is TGTGCCAGACCAGGACAGGGAACCGAAAAACTGTTTTTT.

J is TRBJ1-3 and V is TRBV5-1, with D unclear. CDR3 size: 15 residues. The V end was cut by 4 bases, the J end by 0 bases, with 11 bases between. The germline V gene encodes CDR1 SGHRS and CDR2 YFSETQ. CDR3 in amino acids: CASSATQFSGNTIYF. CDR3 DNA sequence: TGCGCCAGCAGCGCCACACAGTTCTCTGGAAACACCATATATTTT.

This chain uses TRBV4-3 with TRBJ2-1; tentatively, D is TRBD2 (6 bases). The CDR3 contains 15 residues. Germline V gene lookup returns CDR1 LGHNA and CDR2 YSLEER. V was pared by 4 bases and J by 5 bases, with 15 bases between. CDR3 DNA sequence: TGCGCCAGCAGCCCGCGACTAGTCCCGAACAATGAGCAGTTCTTC. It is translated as CASSPRLVPNNEQFF.

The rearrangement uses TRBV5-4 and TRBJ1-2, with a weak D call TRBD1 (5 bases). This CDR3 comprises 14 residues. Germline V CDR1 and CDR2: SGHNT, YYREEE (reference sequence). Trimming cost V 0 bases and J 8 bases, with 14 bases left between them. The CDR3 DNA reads TGTGCCAGCAGCTTGGTGGGGCCCTCGGCGGGCTACACCTTC. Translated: CASSLVGPSAGYTF. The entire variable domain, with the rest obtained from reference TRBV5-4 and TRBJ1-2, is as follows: ETGVTQSPTHLIKTRGQQVTLRCSSQSGHNTVSWYQQALGQGPQFIFQYYREEENGRGNFPPRFSGLQFPNYSSELNVNALELDDSALYLCASSLVGPSAGYTFGSGTRLTVV.

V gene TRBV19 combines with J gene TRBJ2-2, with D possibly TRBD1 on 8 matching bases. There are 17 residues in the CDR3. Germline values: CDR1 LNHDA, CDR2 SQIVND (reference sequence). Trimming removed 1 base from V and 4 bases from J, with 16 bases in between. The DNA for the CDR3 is TGTGCCAGTAGTATAGGGTACAGGGGGGGTAGCACCGGGGAGCTGTTTTTT. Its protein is CASSIGYRGGSTGELFF.

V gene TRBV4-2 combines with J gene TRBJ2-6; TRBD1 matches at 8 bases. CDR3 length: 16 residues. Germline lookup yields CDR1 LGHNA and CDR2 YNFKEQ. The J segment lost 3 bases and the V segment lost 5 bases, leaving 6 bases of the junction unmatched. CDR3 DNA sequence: TGTGCCAGCAGCGAAACAGGGGGAGGTGGGGCCAACGTCCTGACTTTC. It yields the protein CASSETGGGGANVLTF.

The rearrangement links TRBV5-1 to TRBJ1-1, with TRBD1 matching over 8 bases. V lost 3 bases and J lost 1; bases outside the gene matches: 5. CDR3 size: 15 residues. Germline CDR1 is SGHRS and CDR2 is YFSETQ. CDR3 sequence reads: CASSSSGTGNTEAFF. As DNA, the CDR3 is TGCGCCAGCAGCTCCTCCGGGACAGGGAACACTGAAGCTTTCTTT.

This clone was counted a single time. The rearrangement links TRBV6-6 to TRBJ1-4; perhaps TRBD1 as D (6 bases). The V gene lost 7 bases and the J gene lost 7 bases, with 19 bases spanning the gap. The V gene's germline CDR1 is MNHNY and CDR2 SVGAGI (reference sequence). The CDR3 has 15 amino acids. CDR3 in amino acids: CASTGGVGGAEKLFF. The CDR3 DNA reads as TGTGCCAGCACCGGGGGGGTTGGGGGGGCTGAAAAACTGTTTTTT.

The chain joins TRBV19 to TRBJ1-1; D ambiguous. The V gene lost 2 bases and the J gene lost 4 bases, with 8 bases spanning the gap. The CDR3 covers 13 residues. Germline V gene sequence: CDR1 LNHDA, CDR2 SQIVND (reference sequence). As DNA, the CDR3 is TGTGCCAGTAGTATACGACCGGGCACTGAAGCTTTCTTT. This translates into CASSIRPGTEAFF.

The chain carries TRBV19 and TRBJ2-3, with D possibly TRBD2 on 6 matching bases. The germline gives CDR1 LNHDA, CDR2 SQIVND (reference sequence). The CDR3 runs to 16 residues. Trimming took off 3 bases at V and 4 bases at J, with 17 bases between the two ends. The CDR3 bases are TGTGCCAGTAGTATGCGGGGTTTAATGCGGGCAGATACGCAGTATTTT. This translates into CASSMRGLMRADTQYF.

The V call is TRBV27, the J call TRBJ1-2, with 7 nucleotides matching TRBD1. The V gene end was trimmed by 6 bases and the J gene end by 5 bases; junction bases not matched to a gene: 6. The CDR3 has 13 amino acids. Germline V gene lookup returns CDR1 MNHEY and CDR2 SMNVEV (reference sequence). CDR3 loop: CASRLTGTYGYTF. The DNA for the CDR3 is TGTGCCAGCAGACTGACAGGGACGTATGGCTACACCTTC.

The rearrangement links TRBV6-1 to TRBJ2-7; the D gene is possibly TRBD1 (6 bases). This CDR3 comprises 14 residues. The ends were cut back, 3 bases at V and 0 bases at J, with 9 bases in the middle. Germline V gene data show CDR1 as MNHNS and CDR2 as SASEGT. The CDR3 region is CASSDVRGSYEQYF. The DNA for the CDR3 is TGTGCCAGCAGTGATGTCAGGGGCTCCTACGAGCAGTACTTC.

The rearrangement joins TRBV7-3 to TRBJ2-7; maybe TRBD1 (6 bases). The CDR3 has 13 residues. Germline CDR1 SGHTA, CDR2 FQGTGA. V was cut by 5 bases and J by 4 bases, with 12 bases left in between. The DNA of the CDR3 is TGTGCCAGCAGCCCGGACAGTACTTACGAGCAGTACTTC. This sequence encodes CASSPDSTYEQYF.

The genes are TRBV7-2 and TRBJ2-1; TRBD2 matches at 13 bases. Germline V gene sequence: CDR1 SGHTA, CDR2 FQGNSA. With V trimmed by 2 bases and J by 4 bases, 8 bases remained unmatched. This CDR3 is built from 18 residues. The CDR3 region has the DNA TGTGCCAGCAGCTTATTGTTTGGACTAGCGGGGGTATACAATGAGCAGTTCTTC. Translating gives CASSLLFGLAGVYNEQFF.

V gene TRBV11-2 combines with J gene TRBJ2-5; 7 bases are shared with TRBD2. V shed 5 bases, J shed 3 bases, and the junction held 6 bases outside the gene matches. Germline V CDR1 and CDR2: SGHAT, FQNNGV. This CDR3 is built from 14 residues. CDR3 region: CASSPSAGEETQYF. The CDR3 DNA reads TGTGCCAGCAGCCCATCCGCGGGGGAAGAGACCCAGTACTTC.

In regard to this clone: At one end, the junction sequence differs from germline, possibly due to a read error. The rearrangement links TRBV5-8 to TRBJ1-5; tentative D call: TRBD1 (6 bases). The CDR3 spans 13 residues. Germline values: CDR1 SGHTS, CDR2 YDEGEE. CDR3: CASSTGSSQPQHF. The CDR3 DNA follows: TGTGCCAGCAGCACAGGGAGCAGTCAGCCCCAGCATTTT.

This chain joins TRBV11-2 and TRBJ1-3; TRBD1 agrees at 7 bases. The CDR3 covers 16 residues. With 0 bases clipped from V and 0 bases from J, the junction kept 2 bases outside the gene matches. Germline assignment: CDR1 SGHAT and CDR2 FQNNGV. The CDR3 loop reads CASSLEGGLSGNTIYF. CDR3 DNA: TGTGCCAGCAGCTTAGAAGGGGGCCTCTCTGGAAACACCATATATTTT.

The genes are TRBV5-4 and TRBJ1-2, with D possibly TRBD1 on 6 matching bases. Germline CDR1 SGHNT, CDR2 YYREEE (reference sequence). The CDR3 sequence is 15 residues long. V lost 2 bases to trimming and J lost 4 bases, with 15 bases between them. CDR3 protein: CASSFYQGSVYGYTF. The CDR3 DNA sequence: TGTGCCAGCAGCTTCTACCAGGGGTCTGTCTATGGCTACACCTTC.

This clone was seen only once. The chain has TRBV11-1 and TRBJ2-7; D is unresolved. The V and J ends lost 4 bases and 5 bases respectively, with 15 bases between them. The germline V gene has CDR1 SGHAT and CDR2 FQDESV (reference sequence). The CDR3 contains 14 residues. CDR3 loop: CASSSETSSHEQYF. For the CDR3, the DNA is TGTGCCAGCAGCTCCGAGACATCGTCCCACGAGCAGTACTTC.

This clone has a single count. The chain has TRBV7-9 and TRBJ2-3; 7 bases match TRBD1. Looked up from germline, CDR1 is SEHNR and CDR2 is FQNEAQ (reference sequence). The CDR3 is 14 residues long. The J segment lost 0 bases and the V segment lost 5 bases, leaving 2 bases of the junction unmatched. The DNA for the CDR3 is TGTGCCAGCAGCGGGACAGCAAGCACAGATACGCAGTATTTT. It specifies CASSGTASTDTQYF.